Ten or more counts support the clone carrying this TCR beta chain. This sample was taken from a study of metastatic and nonmetastatic thyroid tumors. After removal of 5 bases from V and 0 bases from J, the junction contained 5 bases not matched to a gene. CDR1 SGHTA and CDR2 FQGNSA come from the germline V gene. This CDR3 has 15 amino acids. TCRdb re-processed the PCR reads through MiXCR. The data show 5,500 to 7,000 clones, under 3.5% seen once. Thyroid surgery was preceded by no treatment in any patient. This TCR was sampled from a female donor with papillary thyroid cancer or a benign thyroid nodule (not recorded which). Some clones in this sample may be carry-over from other donors' samples. Sequenced material: tumor tissue. V is TRBV7-2 and J is TRBJ1-2, with TRBD1 identical over 8 bases. The CDR3 DNA reads as TGTGCCAGCAGCAAAACAGGGGGAGCTAACTATGGCTACACCTTC. This gives the protein CASSKTGGANYGYTF. Variable domain in full (rest from reference TRBV7-2 and TRBJ1-2): GAGVSQSPSNKVTEKGKDVELRCDPISGHTALYWYRQSLGQGLEFLIYFQGNSAPDKSGLPSDRFSAERTGGSVSTLTIQRTQQEDSAVYLCASSKTGGANYGYTFGSGTRLTVV.